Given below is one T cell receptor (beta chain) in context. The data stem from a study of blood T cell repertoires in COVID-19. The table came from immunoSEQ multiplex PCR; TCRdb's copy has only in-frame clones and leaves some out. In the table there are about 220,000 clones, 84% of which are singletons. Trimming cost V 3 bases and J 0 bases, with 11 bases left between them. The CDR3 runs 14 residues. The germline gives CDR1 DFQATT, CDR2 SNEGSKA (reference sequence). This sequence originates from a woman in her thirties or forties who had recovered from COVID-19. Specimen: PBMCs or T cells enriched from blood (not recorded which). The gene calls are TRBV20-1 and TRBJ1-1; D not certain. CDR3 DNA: TGCAGTGCTAGTCCTGGCACCGTGAACACTGAAGCTTTCTTT. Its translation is CSASPGTVNTEAFF.